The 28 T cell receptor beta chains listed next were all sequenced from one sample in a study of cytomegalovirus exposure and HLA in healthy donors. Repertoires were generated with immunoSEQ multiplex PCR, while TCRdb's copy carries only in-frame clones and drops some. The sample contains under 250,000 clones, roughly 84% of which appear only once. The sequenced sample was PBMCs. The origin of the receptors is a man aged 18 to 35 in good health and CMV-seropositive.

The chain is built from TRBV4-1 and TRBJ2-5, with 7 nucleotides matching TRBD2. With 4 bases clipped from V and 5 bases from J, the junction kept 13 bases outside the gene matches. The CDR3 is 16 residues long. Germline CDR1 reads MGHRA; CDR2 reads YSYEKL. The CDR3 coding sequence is TGCGCCAGCAGCCGATCACTAGCGAGCCAAGGGGAGACCCAGTACTTC. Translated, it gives CASSRSLASQGETQYF.

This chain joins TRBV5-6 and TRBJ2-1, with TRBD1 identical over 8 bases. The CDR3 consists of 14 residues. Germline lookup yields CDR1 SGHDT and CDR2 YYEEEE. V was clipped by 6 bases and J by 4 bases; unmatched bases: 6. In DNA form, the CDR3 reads TGTGCCAGCACCCGGGACAGGAGTTACAATGAGCAGTTCTTC. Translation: CASTRDRSYNEQFF.

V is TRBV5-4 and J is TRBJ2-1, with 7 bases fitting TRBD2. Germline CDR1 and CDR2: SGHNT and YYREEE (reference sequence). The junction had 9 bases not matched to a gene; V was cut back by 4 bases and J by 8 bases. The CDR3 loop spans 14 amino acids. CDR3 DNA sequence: TGTGCCAGCAGCGGGTCGACTAGCCGGGATGAGCAGTTCTTC. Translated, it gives CASSGSTSRDEQFF.

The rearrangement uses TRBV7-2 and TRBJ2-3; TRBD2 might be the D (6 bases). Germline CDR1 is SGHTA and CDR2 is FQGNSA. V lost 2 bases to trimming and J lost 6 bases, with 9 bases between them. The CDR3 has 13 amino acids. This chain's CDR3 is CASSLNRGDTQYF. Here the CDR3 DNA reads TGTGCCAGCAGCTTAAACCGGGGGGATACGCAGTATTTT. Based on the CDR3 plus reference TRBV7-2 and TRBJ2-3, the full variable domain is GAGVSQSPSNKVTEKGKDVELRCDPISGHTALYWYRQSLGQGLEFLIYFQGNSAPDKSGLPSDRFSAERTGGSVSTLTIQRTQQEDSAVYLCASSLNRGDTQYFGPGTRLTVL.

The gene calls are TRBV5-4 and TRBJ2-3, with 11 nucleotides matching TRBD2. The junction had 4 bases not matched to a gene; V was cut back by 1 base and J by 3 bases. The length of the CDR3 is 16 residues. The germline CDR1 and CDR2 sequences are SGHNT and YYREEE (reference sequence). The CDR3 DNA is TGTGCCAGCAGCTTGAGAACTAGCGGGAGTACAGATACGCAGTATTTT. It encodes CASSLRTSGSTDTQYF.

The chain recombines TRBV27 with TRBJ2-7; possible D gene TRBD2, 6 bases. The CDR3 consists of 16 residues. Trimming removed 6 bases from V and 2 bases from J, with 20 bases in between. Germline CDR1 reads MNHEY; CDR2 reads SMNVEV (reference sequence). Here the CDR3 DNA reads TGTGCCAGCAGACCGGAGGGCTGGCGGGTGGCCTACGAGCAGTACTTC. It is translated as CASRPEGWRVAYEQYF.

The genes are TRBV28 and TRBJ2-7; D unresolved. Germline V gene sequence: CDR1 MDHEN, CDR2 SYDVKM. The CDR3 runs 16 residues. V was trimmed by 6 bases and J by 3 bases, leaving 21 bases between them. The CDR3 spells CASRTLINYVNYEQYF. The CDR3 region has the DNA TGTGCCAGCAGGACCCTCATTAACTACGTTAACTACGAGCAGTACTTC.

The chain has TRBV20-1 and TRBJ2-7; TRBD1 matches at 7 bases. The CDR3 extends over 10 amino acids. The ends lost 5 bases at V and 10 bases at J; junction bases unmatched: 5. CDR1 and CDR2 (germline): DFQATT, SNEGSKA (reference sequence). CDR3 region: CSASDRHQYF. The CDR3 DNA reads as TGCAGTGCTTCGGACAGGCATCAGTACTTC.

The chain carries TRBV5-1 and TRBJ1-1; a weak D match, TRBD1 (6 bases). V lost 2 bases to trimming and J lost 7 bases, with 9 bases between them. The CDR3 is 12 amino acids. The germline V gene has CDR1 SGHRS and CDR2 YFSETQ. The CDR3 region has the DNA TGCGCCAGCAGCTTCGACAGGAATGAAGCTTTCTTT. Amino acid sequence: CASSFDRNEAFF.

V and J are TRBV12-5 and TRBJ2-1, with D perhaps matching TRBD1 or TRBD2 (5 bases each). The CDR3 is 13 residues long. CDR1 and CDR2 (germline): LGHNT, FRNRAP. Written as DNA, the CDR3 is TGTGTCTCGAGGGGCTATCGTTACGATGAGCAGTTCTTC. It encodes CVSRGYRYDEQFF. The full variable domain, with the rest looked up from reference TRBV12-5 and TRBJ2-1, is DARVTQTPRHKVTEMGQEVTMRCQPILGHNTVFWYRQTMMQGLELLAYFRNRAPLDDSGMPKDRFSAEMPDATLATLKIQPSEPRDSAVYFCVSRGYRYDEQFFGPGTRLTVL.

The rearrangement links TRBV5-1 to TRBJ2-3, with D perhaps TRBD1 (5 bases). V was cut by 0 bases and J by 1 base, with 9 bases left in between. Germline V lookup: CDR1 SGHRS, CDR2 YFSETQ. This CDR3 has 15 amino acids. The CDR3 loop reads CASSLGQTGTDTQYF. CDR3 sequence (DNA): TGCGCCAGCAGCTTGGGACAGACAGGCACAGATACGCAGTATTTT.

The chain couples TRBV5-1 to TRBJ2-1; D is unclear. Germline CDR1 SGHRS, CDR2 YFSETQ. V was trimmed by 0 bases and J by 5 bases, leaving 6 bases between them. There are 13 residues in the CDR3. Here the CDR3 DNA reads TGCGCCAGCAGCTTGGGGCGGCACAATGAGCAGTTCTTC. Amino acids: CASSLGRHNEQFF.

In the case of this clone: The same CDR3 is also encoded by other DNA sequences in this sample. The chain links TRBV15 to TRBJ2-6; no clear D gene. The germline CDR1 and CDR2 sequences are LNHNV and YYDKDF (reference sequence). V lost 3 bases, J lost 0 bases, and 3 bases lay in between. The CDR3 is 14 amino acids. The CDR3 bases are TGTGCCACCAGCAGGGACTCTGGGGCCAACGTCCTGACTTTC. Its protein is CATSRDSGANVLTF. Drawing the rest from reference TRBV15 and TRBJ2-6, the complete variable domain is DAMVIQNPRYQVTQFGKPVTLSCSQTLNHNVMYWYQQKSSQAPKLLFHYYDKDFNNEADTPDNFQSRRPNTSFCFLDIRSPGLGDTAMYLCATSRDSGANVLTFGAGSRLTVL.

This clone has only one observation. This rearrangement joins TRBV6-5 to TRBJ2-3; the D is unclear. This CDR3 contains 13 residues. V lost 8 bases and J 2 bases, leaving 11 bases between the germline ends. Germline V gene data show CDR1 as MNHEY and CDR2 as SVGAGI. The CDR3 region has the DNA TGTGCCAGCTCTTTCGGCTACACAGATACGCAGTATTTT. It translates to CASSFGYTDTQYF.

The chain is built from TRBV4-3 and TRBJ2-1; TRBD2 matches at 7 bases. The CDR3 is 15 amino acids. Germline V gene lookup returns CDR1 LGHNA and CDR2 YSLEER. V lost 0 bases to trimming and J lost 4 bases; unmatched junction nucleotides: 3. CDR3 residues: CASSQDLGGYNEQFF. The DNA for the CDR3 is TGCGCCAGCAGCCAAGATTTGGGAGGGTACAATGAGCAGTTCTTC.

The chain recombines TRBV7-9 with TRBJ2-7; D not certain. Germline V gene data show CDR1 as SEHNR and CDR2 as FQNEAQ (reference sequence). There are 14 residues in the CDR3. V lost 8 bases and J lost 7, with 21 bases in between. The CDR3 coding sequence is TGTGCCAGCCTAGATGGGGTGGCCCTAGGGGAGCAGTACTTC. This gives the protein CASLDGVALGEQYF.

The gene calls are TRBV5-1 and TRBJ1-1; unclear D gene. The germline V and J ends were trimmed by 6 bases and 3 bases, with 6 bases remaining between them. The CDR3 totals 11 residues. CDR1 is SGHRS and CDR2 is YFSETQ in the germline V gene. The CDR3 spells CASTSDTEAFF. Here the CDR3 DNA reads TGCGCCAGCACCAGTGACACTGAAGCTTTCTTT.

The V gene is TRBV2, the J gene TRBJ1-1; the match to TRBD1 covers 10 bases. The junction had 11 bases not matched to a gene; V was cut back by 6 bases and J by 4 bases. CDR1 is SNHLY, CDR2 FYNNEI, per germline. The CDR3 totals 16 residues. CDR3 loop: CASSREGTGAGTEAFF. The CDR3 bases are TGTGCCAGCAGCCGAGAAGGGACAGGGGCAGGCACTGAAGCTTTCTTT.

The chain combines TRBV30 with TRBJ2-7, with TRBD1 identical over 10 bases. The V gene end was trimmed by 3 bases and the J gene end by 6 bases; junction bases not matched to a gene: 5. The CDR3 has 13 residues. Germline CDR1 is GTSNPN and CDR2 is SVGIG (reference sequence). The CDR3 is CAWRRTGGREQYF. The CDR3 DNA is TGTGCCTGGAGAAGGACAGGGGGACGCGAGCAGTACTTC.

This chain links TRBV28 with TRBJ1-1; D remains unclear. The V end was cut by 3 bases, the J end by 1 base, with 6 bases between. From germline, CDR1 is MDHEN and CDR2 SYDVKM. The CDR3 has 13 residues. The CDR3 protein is CASSFAENTEAFF. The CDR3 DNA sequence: TGTGCCAGCAGTTTCGCAGAGAACACTGAAGCTTTCTTT.

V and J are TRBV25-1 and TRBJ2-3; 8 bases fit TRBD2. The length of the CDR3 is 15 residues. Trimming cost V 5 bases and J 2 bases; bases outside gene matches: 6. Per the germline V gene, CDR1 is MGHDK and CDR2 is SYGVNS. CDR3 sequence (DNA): TGTGCCAGCAGTCCCACTAGCGGTTACACAGATACGCAGTATTTT. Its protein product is CASSPTSGYTDTQYF.

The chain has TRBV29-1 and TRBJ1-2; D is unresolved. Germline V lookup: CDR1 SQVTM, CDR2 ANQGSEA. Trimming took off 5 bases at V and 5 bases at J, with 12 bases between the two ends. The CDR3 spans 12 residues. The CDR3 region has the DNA TGCAGCGTTACAGAGACGGCGTATGGCTACACCTTC. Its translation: CSVTETAYGYTF.

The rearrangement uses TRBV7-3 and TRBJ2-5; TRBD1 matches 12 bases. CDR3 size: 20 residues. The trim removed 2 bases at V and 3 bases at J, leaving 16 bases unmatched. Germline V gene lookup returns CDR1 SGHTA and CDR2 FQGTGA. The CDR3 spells CASSLGTGGELIRSEETQYF. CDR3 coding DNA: TGTGCCAGCAGCTTAGGGACAGGGGGCGAGTTAATCCGAAGTGAAGAGACCCAGTACTTC.

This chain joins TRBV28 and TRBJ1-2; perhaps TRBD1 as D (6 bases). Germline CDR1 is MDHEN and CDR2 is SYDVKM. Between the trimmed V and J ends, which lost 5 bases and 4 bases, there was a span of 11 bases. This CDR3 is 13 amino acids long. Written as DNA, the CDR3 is TGTGCCAGCAGTGAGGGGGGGATCTATGGCTACACCTTC. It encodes CASSEGGIYGYTF.

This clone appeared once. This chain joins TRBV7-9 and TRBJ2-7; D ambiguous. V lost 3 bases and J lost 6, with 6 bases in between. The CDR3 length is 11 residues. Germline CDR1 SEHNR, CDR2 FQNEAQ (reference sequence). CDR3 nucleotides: TGTGCCAGCAGCTTTACCCTCGAGCAGTACTTC. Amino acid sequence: CASSFTLEQYF.

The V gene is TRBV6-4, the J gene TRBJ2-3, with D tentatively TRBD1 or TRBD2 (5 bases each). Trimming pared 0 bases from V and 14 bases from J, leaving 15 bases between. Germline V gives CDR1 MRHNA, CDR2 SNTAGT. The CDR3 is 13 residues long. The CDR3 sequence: CASSDSGVGRLYF. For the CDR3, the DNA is TGTGCCAGCAGTGACTCGGGGGTGGGACGCCTGTATTTT.

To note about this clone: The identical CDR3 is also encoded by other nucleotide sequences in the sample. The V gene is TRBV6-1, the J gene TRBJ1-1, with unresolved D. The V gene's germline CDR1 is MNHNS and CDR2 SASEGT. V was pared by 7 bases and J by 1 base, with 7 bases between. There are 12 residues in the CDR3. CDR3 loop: CASNQGNTEAFF. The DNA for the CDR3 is TGTGCCAGCAATCAAGGGAACACTGAAGCTTTCTTT.

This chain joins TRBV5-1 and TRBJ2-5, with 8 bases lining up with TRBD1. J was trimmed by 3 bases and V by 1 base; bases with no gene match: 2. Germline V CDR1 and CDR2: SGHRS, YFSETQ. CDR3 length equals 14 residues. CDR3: CASSLTTGEETQYF. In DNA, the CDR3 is TGCGCCAGCAGCTTGACGACAGGGGAAGAGACCCAGTACTTC.